This passage covers 20 T cell receptor beta chains from one sample sequenced in a study of blood T cell repertoires in COVID-19. Produced via immunoSEQ multiplex PCR; TCRdb's table is partial and in-frame only. The data show tens of thousands of clones, about four fifths seen once. The sample was peripheral blood. The receptors were gathered from a human donor in a cohort sampled during active COVID-19.

This chain uses TRBV7-6 with TRBJ1-6, with 9 bases lining up with TRBD1. The CDR3 spans 15 residues. CDR1 and CDR2 (germline): SGHVS, FNYEAQ. Germline trimming cut 6 bases from V and 7 bases from J; bases unmatched to any gene: 7. The CDR3 bases are TGTGCCAGCAGTTCAACAGGGGGCGGCAATTCACCCCTCCACTTT. The encoded protein is CASSSTGGGNSPLHF.

The chain links TRBV6-2 or TRBV6-3 to TRBJ1-5, with 8 bases that match TRBD1. Germline assignment: CDR1 MNHEY and CDR2 SVGEGT. V lost 2 bases, J lost 3 bases, and 12 bases stayed unmatched. CDR3 length: 18 amino acids. The CDR3 DNA reads TGTGCCAGCAGTTACCAGGGGGCGGCTCAAACCAACAATCAGCCCCAGCATTTT. It specifies CASSYQGAAQTNNQPQHF.

Here the CDR3 reads CASSLAVNTGELFF. CDR3 coding DNA: TGCGCCAGCAGCTTGGCAGTTAACACCGGGGAGCTGTTTTTT. J is TRBJ2-2 and V is TRBV5-1; no firm D call. The germline CDR1 and CDR2 sequences are SGHRS and YFSETQ. This CDR3 comprises 14 residues. Trimming pared 0 bases from V and 2 bases from J, leaving 5 bases between.

This clone was seen a few times. J is TRBJ1-3 and V is TRBV7-6; perhaps TRBD1 as D (6 bases). Germline lookup yields CDR1 SGHVS and CDR2 FNYEAQ. The CDR3 spans 21 residues. V lost 2 bases to trimming and J lost 7 bases, with 33 bases between them. In nucleotides, the CDR3 is TGTGCCAGCAGCTTAACGCCTACGCTGGGACATTTCGACGACAGAAGGAACACCATATATTTT. Translation: CASSLTPTLGHFDDRRNTIYF.

The chain is built from TRBV6-5 and TRBJ1-6; the D gene is possibly TRBD1 (6 bases). This CDR3 spans 15 amino acids. V was shortened by 8 bases and J by 6 bases, with 17 bases between the two germline ends. CDR1 is MNHEY and CDR2 is SVGAGI in the germline V gene. For the CDR3, the DNA is TGTGCCAGCGGGGGCAGGGGTTTTGGTAATTCACCCCTCCACTTT. Amino acids: CASGGRGFGNSPLHF.

The chain links TRBV6-5 to TRBJ1-2; D remains unclear. Trimming shortened V by 5 bases and J by 4 bases, and 11 bases separated the two germline ends. This CDR3 is 13 amino acids long. Germline-derived CDR1 and CDR2 are MNHEY and SVGAGI. As DNA, the CDR3 is TGTGCCAGCAGTCCCCCCCAATCCTATGGCTACACCTTC. Its protein product is CASSPPQSYGYTF.

The genes are TRBV9 and TRBJ1-6; 7 positions agree with TRBD1. CDR1 is SGDLS, CDR2 YYNGEE, per germline. The CDR3 totals 15 residues. The V and J ends lost 3 bases and 9 bases, in that order; junction bases with no gene match: 9. The CDR3 bases are TGTGCCAGCAGCGACGAAGACAGGGTAGTTTCACCCCTCCACTTT. This encodes CASSDEDRVVSPLHF.

This clone occurred once. The chain links TRBV14 to TRBJ2-3; 7 bases are a match to TRBD1. CDR1 is SGHDN and CDR2 is FVKESK in the germline V gene. The trim removed 5 bases at V and 0 bases at J, leaving 11 bases unmatched. The CDR3 contains 17 residues. The CDR3, as DNA: TGTGCCAGCAGCTCGAAACAGGGGTACCTTAGCACAGATACGCAGTATTTT. Encoded protein: CASSSKQGYLSTDTQYF.

The gene calls are TRBV4-2 and TRBJ2-3; D is uncertain. V lost 1 base and J lost 0, with 11 bases in between. Germline V gives CDR1 LGHNA, CDR2 YNFKEQ. The CDR3 loop spans 16 amino acids. CDR3 nucleotide sequence: TGTGCCAGCAGCCAAGGCCACCAAACTAGCACAGATACGCAGTATTTT. Protein sequence: CASSQGHQTSTDTQYF.

The rearrangement links TRBV18 to TRBJ2-5, with D possibly matching TRBD1 (5 bases). V was pared by 6 bases and J by 5 bases, with 16 bases between. The CDR3 consists of 14 residues. Germline V lookup: CDR1 KGHSH, CDR2 LQKENI. CDR3 DNA: TGTGCCAGCTCTCCAAGGGGATCTTTCGAGACCCAGTACTTC. Its translation: CASSPRGSFETQYF. Full variable domain (remainder filled in from reference TRBV18 and TRBJ2-5): NAGVMQNPRHLVRRRGQEARLRCSPMKGHSHVYWYRQLPEEGLKFMVYLQKENIIDESGMPKERFSAEFPKEGPSILRIQQVVRGDSAAYFCASSPRGSFETQYFGPGTRLLVL.

The rearrangement uses TRBV5-1 and TRBJ1-2, with TRBD1 identical over 7 bases. This CDR3 region has 15 residues. J was trimmed by 0 bases and V by 4 bases; bases with no gene match: 6. Germline V gives CDR1 SGHRS, CDR2 YFSETQ. CDR3 loop: CASSIQQGTNYGYTF. CDR3 sequence (DNA): TGCGCCAGCAGCATCCAACAGGGGACTAACTATGGCTACACCTTC.

This sequence joins TRBV18 and TRBJ1-1; the match to TRBD1 covers 9 bases. V gave up 3 bases and J gave up 6 bases; unmatched junction bases: 11. The CDR3 consists of 16 residues. Germline CDR1 is KGHSH and CDR2 is LQKENI. This CDR3 reads CASSPLPGTGTSEAFF. CDR3 nucleotides: TGTGCCAGCTCACCCCTTCCGGGGACAGGGACCTCTGAAGCTTTCTTT.

The genes are TRBV28 and TRBJ1-2; D remains unclear. This CDR3 has 16 residues. V gave up 2 bases and J gave up 0 bases, with 13 bases separating them. Per germline, CDR1 MDHEN and CDR2 SYDVKM. This CDR3 is CASSLTVPRTNYGYTF. DNA of the CDR3: TGTGCCAGCAGTTTAACGGTACCCCGTACTAACTATGGCTACACCTTC.

J is TRBJ1-5 and V is TRBV15; TRBD1 might be the D (5 bases). With 8 bases removed from V and 1 base from J, the gap between germline ends came to 15 bases. This CDR3 is 15 amino acids long. Germline CDR1 is LNHNV and CDR2 is YYDKDF (reference sequence). Here the CDR3 reads CATAPRRGSNQPQHF. The CDR3 DNA follows: TGTGCCACCGCCCCCCGCCGGGGGAGCAATCAGCCCCAGCATTTT. Full variable domain (missing parts from reference TRBV15 and TRBJ1-5): DAMVIQNPRYQVTQFGKPVTLSCSQTLNHNVMYWYQQKSSQAPKLLFHYYDKDFNNEADTPDNFQSRRPNTSFCFLDIRSPGLGDTAMYLCATAPRRGSNQPQHFGDGTRLSIL.

This clone appeared a single time. The chain is built from TRBV6-1 and TRBJ2-7; 8 bases align to TRBD1. Losses at the gene ends were 3 bases for V and 0 bases for J; bases not matched to a gene: 7. The CDR3 runs to 16 residues. The germline CDR1 and CDR2 sequences are MNHNS and SASEGT. In nucleotides, the CDR3 is TGTGCCAGCAGTGACCGTACCGGGACAGGCTCCTACGAGCAGTACTTC. It specifies CASSDRTGTGSYEQYF.

This rearrangement joins TRBV9 to TRBJ2-7, with 9 positions matching TRBD2. This CDR3 has 16 residues. The germline V gene encodes CDR1 SGDLS and CDR2 YYNGEE. The junction had 11 bases not matched to a gene; V was cut back by 4 bases and J by 3 bases. CDR3 nucleotide sequence: TGTGCCAGCAGCCCACAGGAAGCGGGGGGTTTCTACGAGCAGTACTTC. This translates into CASSPQEAGGFYEQYF.

The chain combines TRBV7-6 with TRBJ2-4; TRBD1 aligns across 9 bases. This CDR3 is built from 14 residues. The V gene end was trimmed by 4 bases and the J gene end by 5 bases; junction bases not matched to a gene: 3. Germline V gives CDR1 SGHVS, CDR2 FNYEAQ. The chain's CDR3 is CASSSRTGENIQYF. The DNA of the CDR3 is TGTGCCAGCAGCTCTCGGACAGGGGAAAACATTCAGTACTTC.

This clone was observed once. The J gene is TRBJ1-5, the V gene TRBV5-1; D is ambiguous. This CDR3 spans 13 amino acids. Germline-derived CDR1 and CDR2 are SGHRS and YFSETQ. The V gene lost 0 bases and the J gene lost 3 bases, with 4 bases spanning the gap. CDR3 in DNA: TGCGCCAGCAGCTTGGGTCACAATCAGCCCCAGCATTTT. Amino acid sequence: CASSLGHNQPQHF.

In regard to this clone: A junction end diverges from the germline sequence, so it may reflect a read error. The V gene is TRBV27, the J gene TRBJ2-7; TRBD1 matches 10 bases. The CDR3 covers 15 residues. The germline CDR1 and CDR2 sequences are MNHEY and SMNVEV (reference sequence). Here the CDR3 reads CASSSFGQGGKYTDF. CDR3 nucleotides: TGTGCCAGCAGTTCCTTTGGACAGGGGGGGAAATACACAGACTTC.

This chain uses TRBV3-1 (or the pseudogene TRBV3-2) with TRBJ2-7; D remains ambiguous. The germline V gene encodes CDR1 LGHDT and CDR2 YNNKEL (reference sequence). V gave up 3 bases and J gave up 0 bases, with 6 bases separating them. The CDR3 spans 13 residues. The CDR3 sequence is CASSQADSYEQYF. CDR3 nucleotides: TGTGCCAGCAGCCAGGCAGACTCCTACGAGCAGTACTTC.